This T cell receptor beta chain was sequenced during a study of T cell responses to AZD1222 COVID-19 vaccine. Only in-frame clones appear in the TCRdb table, and some are missing; sequencing was by immunoSEQ multiplex PCR. The table shows 57,000 or so clones, with about 81% occurring only once. This clone turned up a few times. Germline V gene data show CDR1 as MGHRA and CDR2 as YSYEKL. The CDR3 is 12 residues long. Trimming took 1 base from V and 7 from J, leaving 5 bases between them. This TCR came from an adult who received the AZD1222 COVID-19 vaccine. This chain connects TRBV4-1 to TRBJ2-1; the D gene could be TRBD1 or TRBD2 (5 bases each). The sequenced sample was peripheral blood, obtained 28 days after the second AZD1222 dose. CDR3 loop: CASSQGGNEQFF. The CDR3 DNA sequence: TGCGCCAGCAGCCAAGGGGGGAATGAGCAGTTCTTC.